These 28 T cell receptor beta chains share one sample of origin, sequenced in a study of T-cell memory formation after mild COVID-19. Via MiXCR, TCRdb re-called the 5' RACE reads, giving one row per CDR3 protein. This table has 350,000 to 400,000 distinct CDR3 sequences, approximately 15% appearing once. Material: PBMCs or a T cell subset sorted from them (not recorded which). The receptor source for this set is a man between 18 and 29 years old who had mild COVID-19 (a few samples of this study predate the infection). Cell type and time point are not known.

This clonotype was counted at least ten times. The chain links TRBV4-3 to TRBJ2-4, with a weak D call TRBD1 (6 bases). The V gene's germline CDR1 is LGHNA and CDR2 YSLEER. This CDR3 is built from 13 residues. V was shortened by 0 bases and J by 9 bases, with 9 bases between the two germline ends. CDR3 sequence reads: CASSQDLGGIQYF. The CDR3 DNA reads TGCGCCAGCAGCCAAGATCTAGGGGGCATTCAGTACTTC.

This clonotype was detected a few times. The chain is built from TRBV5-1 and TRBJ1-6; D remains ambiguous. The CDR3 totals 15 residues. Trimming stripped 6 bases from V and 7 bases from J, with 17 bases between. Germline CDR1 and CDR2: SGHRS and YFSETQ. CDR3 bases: TGCGCCAGCAACCTAAACGGGAGAGAAAATTCACCCCTCCACTTT. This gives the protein CASNLNGRENSPLHF.

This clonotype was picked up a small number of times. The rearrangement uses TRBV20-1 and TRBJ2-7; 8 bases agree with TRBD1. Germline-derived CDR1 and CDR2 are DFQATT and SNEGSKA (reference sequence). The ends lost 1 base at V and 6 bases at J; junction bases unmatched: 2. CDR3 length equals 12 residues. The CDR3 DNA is TGCAGTGCTAGAGGGGACAGGCTCGAGCAGTACGTC. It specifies CSARGDRLEQYV.

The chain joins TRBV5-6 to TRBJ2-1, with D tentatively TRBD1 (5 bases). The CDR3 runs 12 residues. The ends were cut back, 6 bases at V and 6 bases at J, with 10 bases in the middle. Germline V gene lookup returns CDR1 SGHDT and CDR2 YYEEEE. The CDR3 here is CASIDRSNEQFF. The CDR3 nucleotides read TGTGCCAGCATCGACAGATCCAATGAGCAGTTCTTC.

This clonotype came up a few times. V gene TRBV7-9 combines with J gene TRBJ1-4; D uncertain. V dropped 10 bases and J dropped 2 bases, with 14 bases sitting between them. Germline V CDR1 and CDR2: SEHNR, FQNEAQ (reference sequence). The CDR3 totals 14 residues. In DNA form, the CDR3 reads TGTGCCATCGTCTCCGGCGCCACTAATGAAAAACTGTTTTTT. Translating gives CAIVSGATNEKLFF.

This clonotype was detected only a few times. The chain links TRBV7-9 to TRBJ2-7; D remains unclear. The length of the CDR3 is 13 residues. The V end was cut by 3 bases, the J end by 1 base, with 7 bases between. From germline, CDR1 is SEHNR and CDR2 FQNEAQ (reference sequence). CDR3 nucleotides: TGTGCCAGCAGCTTGACGCAATCCTACGAGCAGTACGTC. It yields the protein CASSLTQSYEQYV.

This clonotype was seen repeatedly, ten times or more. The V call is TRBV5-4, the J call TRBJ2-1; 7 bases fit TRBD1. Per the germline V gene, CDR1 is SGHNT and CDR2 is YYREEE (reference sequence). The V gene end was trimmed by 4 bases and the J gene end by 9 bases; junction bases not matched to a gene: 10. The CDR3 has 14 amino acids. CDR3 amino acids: CASSPTSTGTEQFF. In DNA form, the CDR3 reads TGTGCCAGCAGCCCAACCTCGACAGGGACTGAGCAGTTCTTC.

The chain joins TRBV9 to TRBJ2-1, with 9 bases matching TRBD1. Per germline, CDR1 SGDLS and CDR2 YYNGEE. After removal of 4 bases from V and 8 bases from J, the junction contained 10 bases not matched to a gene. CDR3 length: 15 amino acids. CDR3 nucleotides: TGTGCCAGCAGCAATGACCTCGGGACAGGGTATGAGCAGTTCTTC. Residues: CASSNDLGTGYEQFF.

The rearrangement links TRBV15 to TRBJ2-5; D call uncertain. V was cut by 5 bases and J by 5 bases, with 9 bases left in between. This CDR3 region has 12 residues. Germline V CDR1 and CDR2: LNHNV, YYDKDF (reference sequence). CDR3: CATSPGGETQYF. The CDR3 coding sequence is TGTGCCACCAGCCCTGGTGGGGAGACCCAGTACTTC.

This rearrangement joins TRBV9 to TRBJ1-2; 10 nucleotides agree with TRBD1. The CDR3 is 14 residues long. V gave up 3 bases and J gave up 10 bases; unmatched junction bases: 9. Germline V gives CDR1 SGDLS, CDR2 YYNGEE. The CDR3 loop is CASSAAGTGAFYTF. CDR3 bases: TGTGCCAGCAGCGCCGCCGGGACAGGGGCTTTCTACACCTTC.

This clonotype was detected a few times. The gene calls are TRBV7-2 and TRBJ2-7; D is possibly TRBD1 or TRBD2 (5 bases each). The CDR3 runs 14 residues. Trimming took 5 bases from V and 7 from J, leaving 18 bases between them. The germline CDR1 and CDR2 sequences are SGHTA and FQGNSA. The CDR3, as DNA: TGTGCCAGCAGCCAGGGACCTCCTCCGGTGGAGCAGTACGTC. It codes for CASSQGPPPVEQYV.

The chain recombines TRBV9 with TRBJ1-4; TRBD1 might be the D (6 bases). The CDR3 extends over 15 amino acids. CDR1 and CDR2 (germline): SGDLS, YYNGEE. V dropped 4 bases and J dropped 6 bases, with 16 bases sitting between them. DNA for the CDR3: TGTGCCAGCAGCCCATCAGGGGATGAGGATGAAAAACTGTTTTTT. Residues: CASSPSGDEDEKLFF.

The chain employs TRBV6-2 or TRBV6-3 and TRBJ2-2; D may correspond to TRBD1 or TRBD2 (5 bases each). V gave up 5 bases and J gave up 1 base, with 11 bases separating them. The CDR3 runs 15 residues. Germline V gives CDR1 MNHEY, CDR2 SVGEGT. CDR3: CASSGPGQNTGELFF. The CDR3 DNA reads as TGTGCCAGCAGTGGTCCGGGGCAGAACACCGGGGAGCTGTTTTTT.

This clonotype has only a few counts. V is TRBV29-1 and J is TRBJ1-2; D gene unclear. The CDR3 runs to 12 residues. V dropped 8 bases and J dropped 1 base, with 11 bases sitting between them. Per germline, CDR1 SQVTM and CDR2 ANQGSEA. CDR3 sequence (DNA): TGCAGCATTCGGACCAATAACTATGGCTACACCTTC. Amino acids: CSIRTNNYGYTF.

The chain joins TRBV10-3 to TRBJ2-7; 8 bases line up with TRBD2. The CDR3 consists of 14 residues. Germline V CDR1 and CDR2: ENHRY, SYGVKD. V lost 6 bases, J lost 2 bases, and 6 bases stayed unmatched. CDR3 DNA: TGTGCCATCAGCGCCGAGGGACTAGCCTACGAGCAGTACGTC. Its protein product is CAISAEGLAYEQYV.

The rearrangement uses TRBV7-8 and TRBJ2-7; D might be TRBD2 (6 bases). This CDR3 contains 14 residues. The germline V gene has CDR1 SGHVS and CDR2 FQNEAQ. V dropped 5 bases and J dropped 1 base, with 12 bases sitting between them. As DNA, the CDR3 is TGTGCCAGCAGCAACCCGGGAGAATCCTACGAGCAGTACGTC. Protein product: CASSNPGESYEQYV.

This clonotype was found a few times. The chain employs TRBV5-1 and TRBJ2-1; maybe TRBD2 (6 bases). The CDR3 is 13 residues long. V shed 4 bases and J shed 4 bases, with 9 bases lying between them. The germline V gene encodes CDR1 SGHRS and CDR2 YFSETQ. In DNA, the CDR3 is TGCGCCAGCAGCCGGGAGCAGTACAATGAGCAGTTCTTC. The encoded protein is CASSREQYNEQFF.

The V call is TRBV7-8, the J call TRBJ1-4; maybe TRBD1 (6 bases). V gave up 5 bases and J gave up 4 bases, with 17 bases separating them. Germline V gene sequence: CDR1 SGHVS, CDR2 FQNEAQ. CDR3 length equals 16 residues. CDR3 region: CASSQTTGGDNEKLFF. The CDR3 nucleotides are TGTGCCAGCAGCCAGACGACAGGAGGGGATAATGAAAAACTGTTTTTT. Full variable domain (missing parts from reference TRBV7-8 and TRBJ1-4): GAGVSQSPRYKVAKRGQDVALRCDPISGHVSLFWYQQALGQGPEFLTYFQNEAQLDKSGLPSDRFFAERPEGSVSTLKIQRTQQEDSAVYLCASSQTTGGDNEKLFFGSGTQLSVL.

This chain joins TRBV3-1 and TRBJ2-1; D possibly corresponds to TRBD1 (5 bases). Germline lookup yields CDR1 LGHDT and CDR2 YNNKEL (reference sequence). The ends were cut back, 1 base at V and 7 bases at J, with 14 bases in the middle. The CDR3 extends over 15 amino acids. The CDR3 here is CASSQVGRIRNEQFF. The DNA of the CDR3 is TGTGCCAGCAGCCAAGTGGGGCGGATAAGGAATGAGCAGTTCTTC.

CDR3 sequence reads: CASRHRDRRNGYTF. The CDR3, as DNA: TGTGCCAGCAGACACCGGGACAGAAGAAATGGCTACACCTTC. V gene TRBV6-1 combines with J gene TRBJ1-2, with TRBD1 identical over 7 bases. This CDR3 contains 14 residues. The V and J ends lost 6 bases and 6 bases, in that order; junction bases with no gene match: 10. CDR1 and CDR2 (germline): MNHNS, SASEGT.

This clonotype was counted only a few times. CDR3 in DNA: TGCAGTGCTAGAAACAGACAGGGGGCAGGAGAGACCCAGTACTTC. Translating it yields CSARNRQGAGETQYF. This chain uses TRBV20-1 with TRBJ2-5; TRBD1 matches at 10 bases. The CDR3 consists of 15 residues. The V gene's germline CDR1 is DFQATT and CDR2 SNEGSKA (reference sequence). V trimming: 2 bases; J trimming: 4 bases; junction bases outside the gene matches: 7.

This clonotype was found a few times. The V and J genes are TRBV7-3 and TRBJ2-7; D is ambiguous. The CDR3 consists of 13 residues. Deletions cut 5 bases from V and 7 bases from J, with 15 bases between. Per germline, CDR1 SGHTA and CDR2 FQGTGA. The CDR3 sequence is CASSIHEGSEQYF. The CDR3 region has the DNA TGTGCCAGCAGCATACACGAAGGGTCGGAGCAGTACTTC.

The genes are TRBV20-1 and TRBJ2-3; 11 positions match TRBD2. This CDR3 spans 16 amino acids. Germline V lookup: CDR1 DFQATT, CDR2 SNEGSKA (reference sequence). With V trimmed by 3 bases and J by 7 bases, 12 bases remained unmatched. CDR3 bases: TGCAGTGCTAGGCCTACGATAGCGGGGGGGCCGCATACGCAGTATTTT. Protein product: CSARPTIAGGPHTQYF.

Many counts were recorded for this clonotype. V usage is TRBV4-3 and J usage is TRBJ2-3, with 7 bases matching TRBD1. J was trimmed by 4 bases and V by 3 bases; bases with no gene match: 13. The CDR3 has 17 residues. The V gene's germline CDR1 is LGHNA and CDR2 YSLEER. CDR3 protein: CASSQSPGGGLADTQYF. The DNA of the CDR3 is TGCGCCAGCAGCCAGTCCCCAGGGGGTGGTTTAGCAGATACGCAGTATTTT.

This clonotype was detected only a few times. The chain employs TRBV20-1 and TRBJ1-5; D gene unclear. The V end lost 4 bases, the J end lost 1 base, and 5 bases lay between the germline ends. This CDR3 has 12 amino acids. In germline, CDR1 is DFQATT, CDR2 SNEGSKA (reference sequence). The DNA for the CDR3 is TGCAGTGCTACCGTAAGCAATCAGCCCCAGCATTTT. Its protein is CSATVSNQPQHF.

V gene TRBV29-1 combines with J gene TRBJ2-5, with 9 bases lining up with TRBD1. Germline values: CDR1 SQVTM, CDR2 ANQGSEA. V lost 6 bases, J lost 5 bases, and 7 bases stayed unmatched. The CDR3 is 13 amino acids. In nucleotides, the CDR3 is TGCAGCGTGGACCCGGGACAGGGCGAGACCCAGTACTTC. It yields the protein CSVDPGQGETQYF.

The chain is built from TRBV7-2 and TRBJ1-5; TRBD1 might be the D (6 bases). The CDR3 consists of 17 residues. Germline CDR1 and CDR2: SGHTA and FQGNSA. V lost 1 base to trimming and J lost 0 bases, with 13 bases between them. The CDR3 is CASSLEAGVLSNQPQHF. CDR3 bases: TGTGCCAGCAGCTTAGAGGCAGGGGTTCTTAGCAATCAGCCCCAGCATTTT.

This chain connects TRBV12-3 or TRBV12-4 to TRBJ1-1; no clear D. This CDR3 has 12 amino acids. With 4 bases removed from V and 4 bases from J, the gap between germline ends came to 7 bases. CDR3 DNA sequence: TGTGCCAGCAGTTGGGAGTTCACTGAAGCTTTCTTT. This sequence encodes CASSWEFTEAFF.